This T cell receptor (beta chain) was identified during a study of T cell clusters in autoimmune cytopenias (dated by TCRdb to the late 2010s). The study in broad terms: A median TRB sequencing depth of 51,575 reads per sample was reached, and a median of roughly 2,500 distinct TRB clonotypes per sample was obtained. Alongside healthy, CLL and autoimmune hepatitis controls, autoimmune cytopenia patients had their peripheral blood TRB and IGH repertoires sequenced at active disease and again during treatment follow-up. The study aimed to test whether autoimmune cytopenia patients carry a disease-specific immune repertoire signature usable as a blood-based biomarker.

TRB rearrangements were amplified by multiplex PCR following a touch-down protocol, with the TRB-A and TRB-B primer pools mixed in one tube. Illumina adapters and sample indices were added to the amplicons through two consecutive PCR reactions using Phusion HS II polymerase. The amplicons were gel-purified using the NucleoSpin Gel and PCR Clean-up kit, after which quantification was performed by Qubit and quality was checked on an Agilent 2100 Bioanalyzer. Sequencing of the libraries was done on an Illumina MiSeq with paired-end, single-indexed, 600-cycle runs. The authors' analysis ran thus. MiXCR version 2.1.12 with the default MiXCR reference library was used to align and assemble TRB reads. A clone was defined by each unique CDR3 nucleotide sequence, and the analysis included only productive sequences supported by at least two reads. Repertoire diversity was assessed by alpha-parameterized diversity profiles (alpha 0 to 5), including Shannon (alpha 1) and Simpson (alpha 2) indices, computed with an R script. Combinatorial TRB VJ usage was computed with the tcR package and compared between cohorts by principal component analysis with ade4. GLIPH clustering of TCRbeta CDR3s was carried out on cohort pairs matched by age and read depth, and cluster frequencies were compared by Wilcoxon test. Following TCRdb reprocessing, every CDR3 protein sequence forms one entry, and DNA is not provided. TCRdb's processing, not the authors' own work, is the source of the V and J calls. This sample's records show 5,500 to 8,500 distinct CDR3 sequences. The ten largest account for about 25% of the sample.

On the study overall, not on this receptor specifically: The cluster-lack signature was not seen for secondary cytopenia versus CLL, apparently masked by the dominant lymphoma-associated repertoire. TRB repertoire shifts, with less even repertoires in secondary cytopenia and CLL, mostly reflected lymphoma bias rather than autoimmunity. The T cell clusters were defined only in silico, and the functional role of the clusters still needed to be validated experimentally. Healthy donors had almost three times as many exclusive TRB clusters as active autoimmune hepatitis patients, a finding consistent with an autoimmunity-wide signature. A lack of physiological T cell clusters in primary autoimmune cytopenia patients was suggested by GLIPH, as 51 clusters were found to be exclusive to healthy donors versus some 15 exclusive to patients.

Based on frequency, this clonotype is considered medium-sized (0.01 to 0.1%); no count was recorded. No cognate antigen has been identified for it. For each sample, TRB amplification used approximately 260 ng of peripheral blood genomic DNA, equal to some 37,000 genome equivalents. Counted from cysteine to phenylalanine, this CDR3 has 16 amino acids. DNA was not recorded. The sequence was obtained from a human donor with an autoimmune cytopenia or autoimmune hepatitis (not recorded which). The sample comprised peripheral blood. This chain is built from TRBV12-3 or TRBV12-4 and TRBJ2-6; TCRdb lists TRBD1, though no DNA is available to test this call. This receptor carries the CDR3 CASSYRLSSRANVLTF.